The rows below give T cell receptor beta chains drawn from one sample of a study of blood T cell repertoires in COVID-19. Method: immunoSEQ multiplex PCR; TCRdb's copy keeps in-frame clones and lacks some. The sample holds over 200,000 clones; about nine tenths are singletons and the top ten take approximately 2.8%. Source material: PBMCs or T cells enriched from blood (not recorded which). All receptors derive from a woman between 45 and 60 years old in a cohort exposed to, infected with or recovered from COVID-19 (not recorded which). Each CDR3 is given with its conserved first and last residue. The D gene is left open where the match is weak. Only part of the rows carry a size: once, few, many, or a class if the clone is expanded.

-,TRBJ2-4,TRBD1,TRBV5-1,CASSFFRGQDIQYF,TGCGCCAGCAGCTTTTTTAGGGGACAGGACATTCAGTACTTC
-,TRBJ2-7,-,TRBV6-2/TRBV6-3,CASSYPAWRGGSEDEQYF,TGTGCCAGCAGTTACCCAGCTTGGAGGGGGGGCTCCGAGGACGAGCAGTACTTC
-,TRBJ1-2,-,TRBV5-4,CASSPSGGRFGYTF,TGTGCCAGCAGCCCTTCCGGGGGGCGGTTTGGCTACACCTTC
-,TRBJ2-5,TRBD1,TRBV4-3,CASSQARGLASRRQETQYF,TGCGCCAGCAGCCAAGCGAGGGGGCTCGCTTCGAGGAGACAAGAGACCCAGTACTTC
-,TRBJ2-7,-,TRBV28,CASSFTGYPSYEQYF,TGTGCCAGCAGTTTCACAGGGTACCCATCCTACGAGCAGTACTTC
-,TRBJ2-3,TRBD1,TRBV7-9,CASSLVTQGVGDTQYF,TGTGCCAGCAGCTTAGTTACCCAGGGGGTTGGAGATACGCAGTATTTT
-,TRBJ2-5,TRBD2,TRBV11-1,CASSLEVGTRTETQYF,TGTGCCAGCAGCTTAGAGGTTGGGACTAGAACGGAGACCCAGTACTTC
-,TRBJ2-3,-,TRBV7-2,CASSLGSLGSDTQYF,TGTGCCAGCAGCTTAGGGTCCCTCGGGTCAGATACGCAGTATTTT
-,TRBJ2-1,TRBD2,TRBV10-3,CAISGSGGSYNEQFF,TGTGCCATCAGTGGTAGCGGGGGCTCCTACAATGAGCAGTTCTTC
-,TRBJ2-7,TRBD2,TRBV7-2,CASSLQGGGVTYEQYF,TGTGCCAGCAGCTTACAAGGCGGGGGGGTCACCTACGAGCAGTACTTC
-,TRBJ1-2,TRBD1,TRBV28,CASSPAGQGVYGYTF,TGTGCCAGCAGTCCGGCCGGACAGGGAGTCTATGGCTACACCTTC
few,TRBJ1-4,-,TRBV5-1,CASSLGAGGVFETNEKLFF,TGCGCCAGCAGCTTGGGGGCTGGGGGCGTCTTTGAAACTAATGAAAAACTGTTTTTT
few,TRBJ2-5,-,TRBV9,CASSVGSIEETQYF,TGTGCCAGCAGCGTAGGTTCTATTGAAGAGACCCAGTACTTC
-,TRBJ1-4,-,TRBV4-3,CASSPYHGGAGGKLFF,TGCGCCAGCAGCCCATACCACGGGGGGGCCGGAGGAAAACTGTTTTTT
-,TRBJ2-7,TRBD1,TRBV7-9,CASSLGQIYEQYF,TGTGCCAGCAGCTTGGGACAGATTTACGAGCAGTACTTC
-,TRBJ2-5,-,TRBV15,CATSREGGGRETQYF,TGTGCCACCAGCAGAGAAGGGGGGGGCAGGGAGACCCAGTACTTC
once,TRBJ2-5,TRBD2,TRBV29-1,CSVDGLAVRETQYF,TGCAGCGTCGATGGACTAGCGGTTAGAGAGACCCAGTACTTC
once,TRBJ1-4,-,TRBV25-1,CASSPGVQHNEKLFF,TGTGCCAGCAGTCCCGGGGTGCAACATAATGAAAAACTGTTTTTT
few,TRBJ1-5,-,TRBV7-8,CASSPLGGLKQPQHF,TGTGCCAGCAGCCCCTTGGGGGGGCTGAAGCAGCCCCAGCATTTT
-,TRBJ2-1,TRBD2,TRBV10-3,CATRLAGSNEQFF,TGTGCCACCAGACTAGCGGGGAGCAATGAGCAGTTCTTC
-,TRBJ2-7,-,TRBV5-6,CASSLLLSEQYF,TGTGCCAGCAGCCTACTATTGAGCGAGCAGTACTTC
-,TRBJ2-7,TRBD1,TRBV7-9,CAINTDRGLDEQYF,TGTGCCATTAACACGGACAGGGGGTTGGACGAGCAGTACTTC
few,TRBJ1-5,-,TRBV6-6,CASSYLRQEDQPQHF,TGTGCCAGCAGTTACCTGAGACAGGAGGATCAGCCCCAGCATTTT
-,TRBJ1-5,-,TRBV11-2,CASSLAAFNQPQHF,TGTGCCAGCAGCTTAGCTGCGTTTAATCAGCCCCAGCATTTT
-,TRBJ2-1,-,TRBV12-3/TRBV12-4,CASSLSASSEFF,TGTGCCAGCAGTTTAAGTGCTAGCTCGGAGTTCTTC
-,TRBJ2-5,TRBD2,TRBV7-2,CASSLDPPTSGGKETQYF,TGTGCCAGCAGCTTAGACCCCCCGACTAGCGGGGGCAAAGAGACCCAGTACTTC
-,TRBJ1-6,-,TRBV19,CASSIEGFGSPLHF,TGTGCCAGTAGTATAGAGGGCTTTGGCTCACCCCTCCACTTT
-,TRBJ1-2,-,TRBV5-1,CASSPHRAGRNVYGYTF,TGCGCCAGCAGCCCTCACCGGGCAGGGCGGAACGTTTATGGCTACACCTTC
once,TRBJ2-5,TRBD2,TRBV5-4,CASSLGGLAPTQETQYF,TGTGCCAGCAGCTTGGGGGGACTAGCCCCCACCCAAGAGACCCAGTACTTC
-,TRBJ2-5,TRBD2,TRBV7-2,CASSLIASGGKETQYF,TGTGCCAGCAGCTTAATTGCTAGCGGGGGGAAAGAGACCCAGTACTTC
-,TRBJ1-4,-,TRBV30,CAWSTSTNEKLFF,TGTGCCTGGAGTACTAGCACTAATGAAAAACTGTTTTTT
few,TRBJ1-1,-,TRBV27,CASSPLGGRHGTEAFF,TGTGCCAGCAGCCCACTGGGGGGGCGCCATGGCACTGAAGCTTTCTTT
once,TRBJ2-5,TRBD1,TRBV3-1/TRBV3-2,CASSQGVWTGGGKTQYF,TGTGCCAGCAGCCAAGGGGTATGGACAGGGGGCGGGAAGACCCAGTACTTC
once,TRBJ1-4,TRBD1,TRBV15,CATSRAKGAGEKLFF,TGTGCCACCAGCAGAGCGAAGGGGGCAGGGGAAAAACTGTTTTTT
once,TRBJ2-3,TRBD2,TRBV15,CATSRDRLAGKDTQYF,TGTGCCACCAGCAGAGATCGACTAGCGGGAAAAGATACGCAGTATTTT
-,TRBJ1-1,-,TRBV6-2/TRBV6-3,CASSPDRRLQAFF,TGTGCCAGCAGTCCCGACAGGAGACTACAAGCTTTCTTT
-,TRBJ2-1,TRBD1,TRBV5-5,CASSLAGGGYNEQFF,TGTGCCAGCAGCTTGGCAGGGGGCGGCTACAATGAGCAGTTCTTC
-,TRBJ2-1,TRBD1,TRBV25-1,CASTGQFYNEQFF,TGTGCCAGCACGGGACAGTTTTACAATGAGCAGTTCTTC
-,TRBJ2-1,TRBD2,TRBV7-2,CASSSLAGALGNEQFF,TGTGCCAGCAGCTCCCTAGCGGGGGCCCTGGGAAATGAGCAGTTCTTC
-,TRBJ1-6,TRBD1,TRBV5-6,CASSLGTTGLGYSPLHF,TGTGCCAGCAGCCTAGGAACGACAGGGTTAGGTTATTCACCCCTCCACTTT
-,TRBJ1-1,-,TRBV30,CAWVPGGRLGTEAFF,TGTGCCTGGGTACCGGGGGGGCGTTTGGGCACTGAAGCTTTCTTT
-,TRBJ1-5,-,TRBV2,CASSGQNSNQPQHF,TGTGCCAGTTCTGGACAGAATAGCAATCAGCCCCAGCATTTT
few,TRBJ1-1,-,TRBV5-4,CASSPFAVNTEAFF,TGTGCCAGCAGCCCATTTGCGGTGAACACTGAAGCTTTCTTT
-,TRBJ2-3,-,TRBV9,CASSVRRGISTDTQYF,TGTGCCAGCAGCGTAAGGCGGGGTATTAGCACAGATACGCAGTATTTT
-,TRBJ1-4,TRBD1,TRBV3-1/TRBV3-2,CAPRGNYEKLFF,TGTGCCCCCAGGGGGAATTATGAAAAACTGTTTTTT
-,TRBJ1-5,TRBD1,TRBV11-3,CASSSRDRGGSNQPQHF,TGTGCCAGCAGCTCTAGAGACAGGGGTGGGAGCAATCAGCCCCAGCATTTT
-,TRBJ1-1,TRBD1,TRBV5-1,CASSTGTGNTEAFF,TGCGCCAGCAGCACCGGGACAGGGAACACTGAAGCTTTCTTT
-,TRBJ1-2,TRBD1,TRBV7-2,CASSSNRDSINYGYTF,TGTGCCAGCAGCTCAAACCGGGACAGCATAAACTATGGCTACACCTTC
-,TRBJ2-1,TRBD1,TRBV10-3,CAIRQGAMGNEQFF,TGTGCCATCAGGCAGGGGGCCATGGGCAATGAGCAGTTCTTC
-,TRBJ2-1,TRBD1,TRBV6-1,CASSDRGRREQFF,TGTGCCAGCAGTGATAGGGGGCGCAGGGAGCAGTTCTTC